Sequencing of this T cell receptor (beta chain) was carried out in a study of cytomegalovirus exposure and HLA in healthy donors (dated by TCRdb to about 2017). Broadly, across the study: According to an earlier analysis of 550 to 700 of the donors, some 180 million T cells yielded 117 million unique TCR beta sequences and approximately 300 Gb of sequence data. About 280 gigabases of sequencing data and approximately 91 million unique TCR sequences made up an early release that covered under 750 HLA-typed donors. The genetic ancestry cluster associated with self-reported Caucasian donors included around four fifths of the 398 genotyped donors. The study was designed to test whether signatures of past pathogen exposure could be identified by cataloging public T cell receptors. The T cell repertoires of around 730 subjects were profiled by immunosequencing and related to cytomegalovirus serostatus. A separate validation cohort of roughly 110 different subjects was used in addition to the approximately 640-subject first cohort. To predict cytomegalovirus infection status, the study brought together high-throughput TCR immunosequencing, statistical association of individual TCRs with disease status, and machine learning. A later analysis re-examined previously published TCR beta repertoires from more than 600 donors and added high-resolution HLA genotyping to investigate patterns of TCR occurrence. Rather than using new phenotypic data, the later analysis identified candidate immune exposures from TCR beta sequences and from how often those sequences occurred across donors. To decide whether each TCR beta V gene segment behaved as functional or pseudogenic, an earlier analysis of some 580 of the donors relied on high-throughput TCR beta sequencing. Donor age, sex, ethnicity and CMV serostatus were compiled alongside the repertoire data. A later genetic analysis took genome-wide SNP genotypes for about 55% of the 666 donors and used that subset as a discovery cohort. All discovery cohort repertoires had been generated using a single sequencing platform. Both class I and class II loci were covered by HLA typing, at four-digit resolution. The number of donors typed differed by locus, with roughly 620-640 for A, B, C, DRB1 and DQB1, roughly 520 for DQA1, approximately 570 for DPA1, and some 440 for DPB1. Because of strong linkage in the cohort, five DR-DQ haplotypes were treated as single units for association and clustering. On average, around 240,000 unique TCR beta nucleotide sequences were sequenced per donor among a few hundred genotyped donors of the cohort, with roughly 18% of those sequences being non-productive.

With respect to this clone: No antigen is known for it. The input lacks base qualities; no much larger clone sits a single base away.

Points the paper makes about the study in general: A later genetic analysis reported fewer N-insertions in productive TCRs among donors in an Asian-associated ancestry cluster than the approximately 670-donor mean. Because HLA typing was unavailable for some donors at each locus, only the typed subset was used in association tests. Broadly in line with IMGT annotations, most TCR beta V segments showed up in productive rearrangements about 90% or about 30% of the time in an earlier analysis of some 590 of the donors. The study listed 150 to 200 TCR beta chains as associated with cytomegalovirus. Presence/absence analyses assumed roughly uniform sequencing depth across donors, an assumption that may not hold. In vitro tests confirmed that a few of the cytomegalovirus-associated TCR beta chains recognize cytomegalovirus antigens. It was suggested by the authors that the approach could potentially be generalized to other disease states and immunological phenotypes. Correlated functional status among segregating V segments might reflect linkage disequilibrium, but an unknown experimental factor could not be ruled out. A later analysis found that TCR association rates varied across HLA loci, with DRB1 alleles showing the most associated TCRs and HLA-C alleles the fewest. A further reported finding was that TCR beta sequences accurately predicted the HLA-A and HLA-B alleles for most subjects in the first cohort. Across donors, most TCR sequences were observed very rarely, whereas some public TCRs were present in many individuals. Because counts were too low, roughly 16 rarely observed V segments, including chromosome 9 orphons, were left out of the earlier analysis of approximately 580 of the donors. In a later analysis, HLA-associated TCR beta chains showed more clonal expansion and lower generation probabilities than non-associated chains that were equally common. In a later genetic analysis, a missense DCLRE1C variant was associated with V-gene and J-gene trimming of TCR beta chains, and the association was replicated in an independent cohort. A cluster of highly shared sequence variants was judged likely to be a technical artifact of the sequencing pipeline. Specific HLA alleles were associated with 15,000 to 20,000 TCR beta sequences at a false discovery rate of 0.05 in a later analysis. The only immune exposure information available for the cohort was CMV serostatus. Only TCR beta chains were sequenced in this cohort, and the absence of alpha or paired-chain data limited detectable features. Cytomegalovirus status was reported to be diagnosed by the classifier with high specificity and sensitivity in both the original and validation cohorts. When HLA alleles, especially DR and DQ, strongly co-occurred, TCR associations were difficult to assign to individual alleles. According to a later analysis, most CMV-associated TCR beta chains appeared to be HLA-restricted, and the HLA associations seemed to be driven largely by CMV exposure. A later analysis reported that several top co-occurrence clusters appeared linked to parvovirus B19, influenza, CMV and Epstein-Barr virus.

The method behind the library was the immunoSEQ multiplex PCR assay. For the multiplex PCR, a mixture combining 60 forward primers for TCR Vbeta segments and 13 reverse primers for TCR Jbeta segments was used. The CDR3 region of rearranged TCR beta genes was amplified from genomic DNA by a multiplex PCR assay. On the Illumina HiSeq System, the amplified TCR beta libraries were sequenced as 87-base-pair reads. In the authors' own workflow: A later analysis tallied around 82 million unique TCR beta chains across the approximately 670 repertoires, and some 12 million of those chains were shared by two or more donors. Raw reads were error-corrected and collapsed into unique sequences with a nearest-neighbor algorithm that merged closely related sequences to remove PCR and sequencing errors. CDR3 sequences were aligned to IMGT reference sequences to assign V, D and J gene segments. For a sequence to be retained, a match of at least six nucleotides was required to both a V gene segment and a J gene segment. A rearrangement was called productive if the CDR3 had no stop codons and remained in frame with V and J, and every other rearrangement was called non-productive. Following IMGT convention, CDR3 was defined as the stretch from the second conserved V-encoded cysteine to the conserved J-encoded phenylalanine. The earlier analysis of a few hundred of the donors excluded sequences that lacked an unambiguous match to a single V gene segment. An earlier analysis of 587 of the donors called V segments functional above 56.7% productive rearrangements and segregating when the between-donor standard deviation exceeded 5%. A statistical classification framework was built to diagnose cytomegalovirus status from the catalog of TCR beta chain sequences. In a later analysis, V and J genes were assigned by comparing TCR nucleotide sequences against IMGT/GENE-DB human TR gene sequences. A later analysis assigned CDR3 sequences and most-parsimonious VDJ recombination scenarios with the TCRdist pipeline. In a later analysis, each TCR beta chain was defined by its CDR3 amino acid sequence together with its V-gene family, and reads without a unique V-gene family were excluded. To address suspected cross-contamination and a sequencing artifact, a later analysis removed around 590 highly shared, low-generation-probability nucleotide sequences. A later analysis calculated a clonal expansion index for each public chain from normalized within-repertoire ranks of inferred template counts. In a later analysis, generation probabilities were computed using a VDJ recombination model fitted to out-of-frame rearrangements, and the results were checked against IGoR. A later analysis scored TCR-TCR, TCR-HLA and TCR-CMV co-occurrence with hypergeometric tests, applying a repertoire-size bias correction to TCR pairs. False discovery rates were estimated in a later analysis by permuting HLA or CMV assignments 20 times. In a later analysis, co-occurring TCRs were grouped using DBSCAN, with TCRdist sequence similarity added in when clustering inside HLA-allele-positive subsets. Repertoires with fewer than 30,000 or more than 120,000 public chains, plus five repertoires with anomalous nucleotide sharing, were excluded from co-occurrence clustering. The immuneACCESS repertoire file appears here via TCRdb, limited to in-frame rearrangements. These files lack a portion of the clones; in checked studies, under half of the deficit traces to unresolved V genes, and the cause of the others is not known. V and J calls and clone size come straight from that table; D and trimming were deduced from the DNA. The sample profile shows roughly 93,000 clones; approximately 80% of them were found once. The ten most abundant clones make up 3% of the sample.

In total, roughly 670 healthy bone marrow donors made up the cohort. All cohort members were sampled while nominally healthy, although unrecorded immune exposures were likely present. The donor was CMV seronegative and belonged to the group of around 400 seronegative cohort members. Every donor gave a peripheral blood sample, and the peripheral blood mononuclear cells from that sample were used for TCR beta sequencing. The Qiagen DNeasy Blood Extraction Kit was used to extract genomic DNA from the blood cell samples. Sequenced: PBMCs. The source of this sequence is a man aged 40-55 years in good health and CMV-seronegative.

The DNA sequence is TGTGCCAGCAGTGCGGGGGCTGGCTACACCTTC. Translated, it reads CASSAGAGYTF. The rearrangement combines TRBV28 with TRBJ1-2, with a tentative D gene TRBD1 over 6 matching bases. The germline V gene supplies CDR1 MDHEN and CDR2 SYDVKM. From the cysteine up to the phenylalanine, the CDR3 has a length of 11 residues. Only the CDR3 portion is preserved as DNA: 33 bases, with reading frame beginning at the first base. The V end loses 5 bases and the J end loses 7 bases, and a stretch of 8 bases separates them.